Listed below are T cell receptor beta chains from one sample, sequenced in a study of blood T cell repertoires in COVID-19. TCRdb keeps only in-frame clones here, not all; method: immunoSEQ multiplex PCR. The sample has 200,000 to 300,000 clones, about 90% seen once. What was sequenced was PBMCs or T cells enriched from blood (not recorded which). Every receptor here comes from a middle-aged woman with acute COVID-19. Both conserved end residues are trimmed from each CDR3. D genes are given only for firm matches.

TRBJ2-3	TRBV7-8	TRBD1	ASSPIDRGREDTQY
TRBJ2-5	TRBV5-4	TRBD2	ASSHPSGRSETQY
TRBJ1-1	TRBV7-2	.	ASSLSMNTEAF
TRBJ2-3	TRBV11-2	.	ASSLMTMGSVIDTQY
TRBJ2-3	TRBV11-3	TRBD2	ASSLYAGETDTQY
TRBJ1-2	TRBV5-1	TRBD1	ASSRDRALGYT
TRBJ2-7	TRBV5-1	.	ASSLSPTEGEQY
TRBJ2-4	TRBV11-2	.	ASSLGAGIQNIQY
TRBJ1-3	TRBV2	.	ASSVEFSGNTIY
TRBJ2-7	TRBV5-4	.	ASSQTEYYEQY
TRBJ2-3	TRBV4-2	TRBD2	ASSALAGESGDTQY
TRBJ1-1	TRBV2	.	ASSEGGAF
TRBJ1-6	TRBV2	TRBD1	ASRDRGASPLH
TRBJ2-1	TRBV24-1	.	ATSDLKQGYEQF
TRBJ1-2	TRBV11-2	.	ASTDDRPYGYT
TRBJ2-7	TRBV3-1/TRBV3-2	TRBD2	ASSQGPGGPWYEQY
TRBJ2-1	TRBV15	TRBD2	ATSREGGRALYEQF
TRBJ2-2	TRBV7-3	.	ASSFPEASVLPNTGELF
TRBJ2-7	TRBV5-4	TRBD2	ASSLVLAGANEQY
TRBJ2-7	TRBV10-1	.	ASSEKAEGGYEQY
TRBJ1-6	TRBV5-5	.	ASSSQGNSPLH
TRBJ1-4	TRBV19	TRBD1	ASTRGRGSNEKLF
TRBJ1-3	TRBV11-3	.	ASSPLATAISGNTIY
TRBJ2-1	TRBV24-1	.	ATSDLDSRYYNEQF
TRBJ2-7	TRBV30	TRBD2	AWSASGRLYEQY
TRBJ2-7	TRBV5-1	TRBD2	ASSLAGGTYEQY
TRBJ2-7	TRBV3-1/TRBV3-2	.	ASSHWDTSYEQY
TRBJ2-3	TRBV15	.	ATSRDGLSTDTQY
TRBJ2-7	TRBV7-9	TRBD1	ASSTRDRVYEQY
TRBJ2-1	TRBV9	TRBD2	ASSVVPSGSEQF
TRBJ2-7	TRBV7-2	.	ASSLDPERYYEQY
TRBJ1-3	TRBV30	TRBD1	AWSVGQGAGNTIY
TRBJ2-5	TRBV30	.	AWSVWGTSAETQY
TRBJ2-6	TRBV18	.	ASSPASPGSGANVLT
TRBJ1-5	TRBV2	TRBD1	ASWDRGNQPQH
TRBJ2-2	TRBV19	.	ASIPQAGVPGELF
TRBJ1-5	TRBV6-2/TRBV6-3	TRBD1	ASSYPLVVQGALGNQPQH
TRBJ1-5	TRBV19	.	ASSIEGGRQPQH
TRBJ2-3	TRBV2	TRBD2	ASKSGRGDTQY
TRBJ2-1	TRBV3-1/TRBV3-2	.	ASSQSGTNTYNEQF
TRBJ2-4	TRBV3-1/TRBV3-2	TRBD2	ASSQRGRLNIQY
TRBJ2-1	TRBV11-3	.	ASSHRSAHSYNEQF
TRBJ2-7	TRBV11-2	TRBD2	ASSLEPGTSGYEQY
TRBJ2-1	TRBV2	TRBD2	ASSDVLAGTTWNEQF
TRBJ2-5	TRBV24-1	TRBD2	ATSDSGRKQETQY
TRBJ2-3	TRBV6-5	TRBD2	ASSYPLAGATDTQY
TRBJ2-1	TRBV5-6	TRBD1	ASRIRDRVIGEQF
TRBJ2-1	TRBV3-1/TRBV3-2	.	ASSQRVNEQF
TRBJ2-7	TRBV9	.	ASSVDRVGEQY
TRBJ2-1	TRBV4-1	TRBD2	ASSPRLAGGNEQF
TRBJ1-6	TRBV2	.	ASSGLAPPLH
TRBJ2-1	TRBV15	TRBD2	ATSRGLAGGYEQF